Listed here are 28 T cell receptor beta chains from one sample, sequenced in a study of T cell responses to AZD1222 COVID-19 vaccine (dated by TCRdb to about 2021). Libraries were made using the immunoSEQ multiplex PCR assay. Held by TCRdb, this immuneACCESS table contains in-frame sequences only and omits some clones. Under half of the omission traces to an unresolved V gene where checked; the cause of the rest is unknown. Present in this sample are 24,000 or so clones, 80% to 90% of which were seen just once. The top ten constitute under 35% of the sample. The sample's time point label, decoded: about 28 days (+/-7) after the second vaccine dose. The sample in question was peripheral blood, obtained 28 days after the second AZD1222 dose. The receptors were sampled from an adult who received the AZD1222 COVID-19 vaccine.

The V call is TRBV5-1, the J call TRBJ2-7; a possible D gene is TRBD2 (6 bases). Germline CDR1 is SGHRS and CDR2 is YFSETQ. V lost 0 bases and J lost 3, with 10 bases in between. This CDR3 has 14 residues. The CDR3 region has the DNA TGCGCCAGCAGCTTGGCATGGCGGGACTACGAGCAGTACTTC. This translates into CASSLAWRDYEQYF.

The CDR3 DNA is TGCGCCAGCAGCTTGGTTCTAGCGGGAGGGCCTAGTGAGCAGTTCTTC. Translating gives CASSLVLAGGPSEQFF. The V and J genes are TRBV5-1 and TRBJ2-1, with 12 bases lining up with TRBD2. Germline V gives CDR1 SGHRS, CDR2 YFSETQ. The CDR3 consists of 16 residues. Trimming removed 0 bases from V and 9 bases from J; junction bases left unmatched: 7.

The V and J genes are TRBV7-9 and TRBJ1-5; tentatively, D is TRBD1 (6 bases). The germline V gene has CDR1 SEHNR and CDR2 FQNEAQ (reference sequence). This CDR3 spans 13 amino acids. The V and J ends lost 5 bases and 6 bases respectively, with 11 bases between them. The CDR3 is CASSRGERQPQHF. The CDR3 DNA follows: TGTGCCAGCAGCAGGGGGGAACGTCAGCCCCAGCATTTT.

This chain joins TRBV20-1 and TRBJ1-5; TRBD1 matches 9 bases. The J segment lost 2 bases and the V segment lost 3 bases, leaving 8 bases of the junction unmatched. The CDR3 is made up of 16 amino acids. Germline V gene data show CDR1 as DFQATT and CDR2 as SNEGSKA (reference sequence). The CDR3 coding sequence is TGCAGTGCTAGTTCACAGGGGGCGCTTGGCAATCAGCCCCAGCATTTT. Translating it yields CSASSQGALGNQPQHF.

The genes are TRBV27 and TRBJ2-7; D ambiguous. Per germline, CDR1 MNHEY and CDR2 SMNVEV (reference sequence). This CDR3 has 17 amino acids. Trimming shortened V by 4 bases and J by 3 bases, and 22 bases separated the two germline ends. This chain's CDR3 is CASSSRLSLKNFYEQYF. DNA of the CDR3: TGTGCCAGCAGTTCTAGACTGTCCTTAAAGAATTTCTACGAGCAGTACTTC.

V is TRBV28 and J is TRBJ2-7, with D hard to call. CDR1 and CDR2 (germline): MDHEN, SYDVKM. V dropped 6 bases and J dropped 4 bases, with 10 bases sitting between them. The CDR3 spans 12 residues. The CDR3 protein is CASSLGEYEQYF. The CDR3 DNA sequence: TGTGCCAGCAGCCTTGGTGAGTACGAGCAGTACTTC.

The gene calls are TRBV3-1 (or the pseudogene TRBV3-2) and TRBJ2-2; D not resolved. Looked up from germline, CDR1 is LGHDT and CDR2 is YNNKEL (reference sequence). The CDR3 totals 17 residues. Trimming took 2 bases from V and 6 from J, leaving 19 bases between them. The CDR3 DNA reads as TGTGCCAGCAGCCAATCAGACGTAGGCTATGGCGCCGGGGAGCTGTTTTTT. Amino acids: CASSQSDVGYGAGELFF.

This clone appeared a few times. V and J are TRBV19 and TRBJ2-3, with TRBD2 as a possible D gene (5 bases). V was clipped by 8 bases and J by 6 bases, with 12 bases between them. The CDR3 runs 12 residues. CDR1 LNHDA and CDR2 SQIVND come from the germline V gene (reference sequence). The CDR3 bases are TGTGCCAGTGGACGGGATTATGATACGCAGTATTTT. The encoded protein is CASGRDYDTQYF.

The J gene is TRBJ2-1, the V gene TRBV6-5; D is perhaps TRBD2 (5 bases). Trimming stripped 1 base from V and 0 bases from J, with 10 bases between. Germline V gene sequence: CDR1 MNHEY, CDR2 SVGAGI. The CDR3 loop spans 16 amino acids. The CDR3 here is CASSYYRGTSYNEQFF. The CDR3 DNA follows: TGTGCCAGCAGTTACTATCGGGGAACCTCCTACAATGAGCAGTTCTTC.

The chain combines TRBV5-4 with TRBJ1-6; D not certain. V dropped 1 base and J dropped 7 bases, with 9 bases sitting between them. Germline assignment: CDR1 SGHNT and CDR2 YYREEE (reference sequence). CDR3 size: 14 residues. CDR3 sequence (DNA): TGTGCCAGCAGCTTGAAAACCGGGAATTCACCCCTCCACTTT. Amino acid sequence: CASSLKTGNSPLHF.

V and J are TRBV30 and TRBJ1-5, with D possibly TRBD1 on 6 matching bases. The CDR3 length is 15 residues. Deletions cut 6 bases from V and 1 base from J, with 16 bases between. Germline assignment: CDR1 GTSNPN and CDR2 SVGIG (reference sequence). The chain's CDR3 is CACSTGTSSNQPQHF. The CDR3 DNA sequence: TGTGCCTGCTCAACCGGGACATCGAGCAATCAGCCCCAGCATTTT. Using reference TRBV30 and TRBJ1-5 for the parts outside the CDR3, the full variable domain is SQTIHQWPATLVQPVGSPLSLECTVEGTSNPNLYWYRQAAGRGLQLLFYSVGIGQISSEVPQNLSASRPQDRQFILSSKKLLLSDSGFYLCACSTGTSSNQPQHFGDGTRLSIL.

The chain employs TRBV15 and TRBJ1-5; weak D call: TRBD1 (6 bases). The V and J ends lost 5 bases and 2 bases respectively, with 13 bases between them. The CDR3 is made up of 15 amino acids. Looked up from germline, CDR1 is LNHNV and CDR2 is YYDKDF (reference sequence). For the CDR3, the DNA is TGTGCCACCAGCCCCCGGCGGACAGGCAATCAGCCCCAGCATTTT. It encodes CATSPRRTGNQPQHF.

The chain uses TRBV9 and TRBJ1-1; 12 bases are a match to TRBD1. The CDR3 has 18 amino acids. The trim removed 1 base at V and 1 base at J, leaving 8 bases unmatched. Germline V gene sequence: CDR1 SGDLS, CDR2 YYNGEE. As DNA, the CDR3 is TGTGCCAGCAGCGTACACTCGGGACAGGGGGCCTCGAACACTGAAGCTTTCTTT. Its translation: CASSVHSGQGASNTEAFF.

The CDR3 region has the DNA TGTGCCAGCAGTGTGTTGGGAGGGGGTCTGGGAACTGAAGCTTTCTTT. Its translation: CASSVLGGGLGTEAFF. J is TRBJ1-1 and V is TRBV2; a possible D gene is TRBD1 (6 bases). Germline V gives CDR1 SNHLY, CDR2 FYNNEI. The CDR3 has 16 amino acids. V lost 4 bases to trimming and J lost 5 bases, with 20 bases between them.

V is TRBV7-3 and J is TRBJ2-2; D gene uncertain. V was pared by 4 bases and J by 6 bases, with 6 bases between. CDR3 length: 12 amino acids. Germline V lookup: CDR1 SGHTA, CDR2 FQGTGA. CDR3 nucleotide sequence: TGTGCCAGCAGCTCCCAACCCGGGGAGCTGTTTTTT. Protein: CASSSQPGELFF.

V and J are TRBV2 and TRBJ1-2, with TRBD1 as a possible D gene (5 bases). The germline V gene encodes CDR1 SNHLY and CDR2 FYNNEI. Trimming took 6 bases from V and 0 from J, leaving 14 bases between them. This CDR3 is 15 amino acids long. CDR3 loop: CASSLRQGSNYGYTF. Here the CDR3 DNA reads TGTGCCAGCAGCCTAAGGCAGGGTTCTAACTATGGCTACACCTTC.

J is TRBJ1-1 and V is TRBV19; 7 bases agree with TRBD1. V lost 3 bases and J lost 0; bases outside the gene matches: 7. Germline V gene lookup returns CDR1 LNHDA and CDR2 SQIVND (reference sequence). This CDR3 has 16 residues. In DNA, the CDR3 is TGTGCCAGTAGTATGGGGACAGTTCGTATGAACACTGAAGCTTTCTTT. Protein sequence: CASSMGTVRMNTEAFF.

In this sample, this clone turned up a few times. The chain is built from TRBV10-2 and TRBJ2-7; D is unresolved. Per germline, CDR1 WSHSY and CDR2 SAAADI. The CDR3 is made up of 15 amino acids. Trimming removed 3 bases at V and 0 bases at J, with 12 bases between. The CDR3 bases are TGCGCCAGCAGTGAAGTTGCTGGAGCCTCCTACGAGCAGTACTTC. Translating gives CASSEVAGASYEQYF.

The chain uses TRBV29-1 and TRBJ1-4; possible D gene TRBD1, 5 bases. The CDR3 has 12 amino acids. Deletions cut 7 bases from V and 3 bases from J, with 9 bases between. In germline, CDR1 is SQVTM, CDR2 ANQGSEA. The DNA of the CDR3 is TGCAGCGCAGGGTTTTCTAATGAAAAACTGTTTTTT. This gives the protein CSAGFSNEKLFF.

V gene TRBV10-3 combines with J gene TRBJ2-7, with a possible D match to TRBD2 (6 bases). CDR1 is ENHRY, CDR2 SYGVKD, per germline. The CDR3 has 13 amino acids. The ends were cut back, 6 bases at V and 0 bases at J, with 9 bases in the middle. CDR3 amino acids: CAISASASYEQYF. The CDR3 DNA sequence: TGTGCCATCAGCGCTAGCGCCTCCTACGAGCAGTACTTC.

The rearrangement joins TRBV28 to TRBJ1-5; possible D gene TRBD1, 6 bases. CDR1 MDHEN and CDR2 SYDVKM come from the germline V gene. This CDR3 is 19 amino acids long. Trimming removed 5 bases from V and 5 bases from J, with 28 bases in between. The CDR3 sequence is CASSARPFRGGMVHQPQHF. The CDR3 DNA sequence: TGTGCCAGCAGTGCAAGGCCATTTAGAGGGGGGATGGTTCATCAGCCCCAGCATTTT.

The V and J genes are TRBV21-1 and TRBJ2-7; the D call in the table, TRBD1, was not verified against the DNA. TRBV21-1 is marked as a pseudogene. CDR3 length: 15 residues. CDR3 loop: CASREGQGRRGEQYF. The CDR3, as DNA: TGTGCCAGCAGGGAGGGACAGGGGAGGAGGGGCGAGCAGTACTTC.

The V gene is TRBV28, the J gene TRBJ1-2, with D uncertain. CDR3 length: 12 amino acids. Germline values: CDR1 MDHEN, CDR2 SYDVKM. V was shortened by 3 bases and J by 4 bases, with 6 bases between the two germline ends. CDR3 sequence (DNA): TGTGCCAGCAGTTTGATGAGCTATGGCTACACCTTC. Its protein product is CASSLMSYGYTF.

V usage is TRBV28 and J usage is TRBJ1-1; D may be TRBD1 (6 bases). There are 13 residues in the CDR3. Germline V gene data show CDR1 as MDHEN and CDR2 as SYDVKM. V lost 1 base to trimming and J lost 7 bases, with 10 bases between them. CDR3 loop: CASSLSTRGEAFF. CDR3 bases: TGTGCCAGCAGTTTATCTACCAGGGGTGAAGCTTTCTTT.

This clone came up once. The chain is built from TRBV11-2 and TRBJ2-3, with 8 bases aligning to TRBD2. Unmatched junction bases numbered 6, after V lost 5 bases and J lost 2 bases. The V gene's germline CDR1 is SGHAT and CDR2 FQNNGV. This CDR3 is built from 15 residues. CDR3 sequence: CASSPSGQITDTQYF. The CDR3 DNA is TGTGCCAGCAGCCCTAGCGGGCAGATCACAGATACGCAGTATTTT.

The chain uses TRBV5-1 and TRBJ2-2; D may be TRBD1 or TRBD2 (6 bases each). The CDR3 runs to 16 residues. V lost 4 bases and J 4 bases, leaving 17 bases between the germline ends. CDR1 SGHRS and CDR2 YFSETQ come from the germline V gene. The CDR3 DNA follows: TGCGCCAGCAGCCCCTGGTGGGGGGCGCCCACCGGGGAGCTGTTTTTT. This translates into CASSPWWGAPTGELFF.

This clone came up a few times. V and J are TRBV5-6 and TRBJ2-2, with D possibly matching TRBD2 (6 bases). Trimming cost V 0 bases and J 6 bases, with 9 bases left between them. Looked up from germline, CDR1 is SGHDT and CDR2 is YYEEEE. The CDR3 is 14 residues long. CDR3 in amino acids: CASSLAGEAGELFF. In DNA form, the CDR3 reads TGTGCCAGCAGCTTGGCCGGGGAGGCCGGGGAGCTGTTTTTT. Complete variable domain (other parts from reference TRBV5-6 and TRBJ2-2): DAGVTQSPTHLIKTRGQQVTLRCSPKSGHDTVSWYQQALGQGPQFIFQYYEEEERQRGNFPDRFSGHQFPNYSSELNVNALLLGDSALYLCASSLAGEAGELFFGEGSRLTVL.

This clone came up once. The V gene is TRBV7-8, the J gene TRBJ1-5; unclear D gene. The CDR3 consists of 12 residues. Germline loops: CDR1 SGHVS, CDR2 FQNEAQ. V shed 3 bases and J shed 1 base, with 1 base lying between them. CDR3 bases: TGTGCCAGCAGCTTGAGCAATCAGCCCCAGCATTTT. It specifies CASSLSNQPQHF.